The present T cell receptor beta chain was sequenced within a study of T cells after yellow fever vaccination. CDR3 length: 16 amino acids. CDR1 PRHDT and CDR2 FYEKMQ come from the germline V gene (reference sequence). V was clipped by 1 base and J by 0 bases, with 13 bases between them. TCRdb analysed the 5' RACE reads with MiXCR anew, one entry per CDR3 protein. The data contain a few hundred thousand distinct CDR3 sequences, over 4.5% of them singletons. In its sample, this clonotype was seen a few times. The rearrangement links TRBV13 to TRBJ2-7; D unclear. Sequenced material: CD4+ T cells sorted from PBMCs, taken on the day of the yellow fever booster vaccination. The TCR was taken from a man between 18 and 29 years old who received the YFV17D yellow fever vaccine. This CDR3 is CASSLEAFSSSYEQYF. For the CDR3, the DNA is TGTGCCAGCAGCTTAGAGGCCTTTTCGAGCTCCTACGAGCAGTACTTC.